One and the same sample provided the 12 T cell receptor beta chains below, sequenced in a study of graft-versus-host responses after intestinal transplantation. The repertoire was sequenced with immunoSEQ multiplex PCR; TCRdb's copy has only in-frame clones and lacks some. The table shows tens of thousands of clones, with about 94% occurring only once. These receptors have no identified antigens. Source: unstimulated CD4+ T cells sorted from spleen or lymph node cells, taken before transplant. All receptors derive from a human donor who was the organ donor for an intestinal transplant.

J is TRBJ1-3 and V is TRBV28; TRBD1 agrees at 9 bases. Per the germline V gene, CDR1 is MDHEN and CDR2 is SYDVKM. The CDR3 loop spans 14 amino acids. V shed 1 base, J shed 8 bases, and the junction held 3 bases outside the gene matches. For the CDR3, the DNA is TGTGCCAGCAGTTTATTCGACAGGGGGGACACCATATATTTT. Its protein is CASSLFDRGDTIYF.

DNA of the CDR3: TGTGCCAGCAGCTTATACGCTAGCACAGATACGCAGTATTTT. As protein: CASSLYASTDTQYF. The rearrangement joins TRBV7-3 to TRBJ2-3; D is unresolved. V gave up 2 bases and J gave up 0 bases, with 6 bases separating them. Germline V gives CDR1 SGHTA, CDR2 FQGTGA. The CDR3 covers 14 residues.

The V call is TRBV2, the J call TRBJ1-1; no clear D. Germline V CDR1 and CDR2: SNHLY, FYNNEI. V dropped 7 bases and J dropped 2 bases, with 11 bases sitting between them. CDR3 size: 13 residues. This chain's CDR3 is CASTPNSNTEAFF. The CDR3 bases are TGTGCCAGCACCCCTAACAGTAACACTGAAGCTTTCTTT.

V is TRBV7-3 and J is TRBJ2-3; 10 bases align to TRBD1. Germline loops: CDR1 SGHTA, CDR2 FQGTGA. The J segment lost 3 bases and the V segment lost 5 bases, leaving 5 bases of the junction unmatched. The CDR3 length is 15 residues. The CDR3: CASSLDRGLTDTQYF. The CDR3 DNA is TGTGCCAGCAGCCTCGACAGGGGGCTGACAGATACGCAGTATTTT.

The genes are TRBV5-4 and TRBJ1-3; the D gene is possibly TRBD1 (6 bases). Trimming stripped 0 bases from V and 0 bases from J, with 10 bases between. CDR1 is SGHNT and CDR2 is YYREEE in the germline V gene (reference sequence). There are 16 residues in the CDR3. The chain's CDR3 is CASSLAGASSGNTIYF. CDR3 DNA: TGTGCCAGCAGCTTGGCGGGGGCGAGCTCTGGAAACACCATATATTTT.

This clone was seen once. The V and J genes are TRBV10-2 and TRBJ1-1; 7 bases match TRBD1. Germline lookup yields CDR1 WSHSY and CDR2 SAAADI. With V trimmed by 11 bases and J by 2 bases, 8 bases remained unmatched. CDR3 length: 13 amino acids. CDR3 amino acids: CAGGTARNTEAFF. The CDR3 DNA sequence: TGCGCCGGGGGGACAGCTCGCAACACTGAAGCTTTCTTT.

The chain joins TRBV12-5 to TRBJ2-2, with 15 bases identical to TRBD2. CDR3 length: 24 residues. V shed 0 bases and J 0 bases; nucleotides not matched to a gene: 17. CDR1 LGHNT and CDR2 FRNRAP come from the germline V gene. The CDR3 spells CASGLVRITVGTSGGITNTGELFF. The CDR3 DNA is TGTGCTAGTGGTTTGGTACGGATAACGGTGGGGACTAGCGGGGGGATAACGAACACCGGGGAGCTGTTTTTT.

The chain joins TRBV5-1 to TRBJ2-6, with TRBD2 matching over 11 bases. J gave up 0 bases and V 4 bases, and 3 bases lay outside the gene matches. Germline CDR1 reads SGHRS; CDR2 reads YFSETQ. The CDR3 totals 17 residues. The DNA of the CDR3 is TGCGCCAGCAGCACTAGCGGGGGCGTCTCTGGGGCCAACGTCCTGACTTTC. This codes for CASSTSGGVSGANVLTF.

This rearrangement joins TRBV7-2 to TRBJ2-5; TRBD2 aligns across 7 bases. V lost 5 bases to trimming and J lost 2 bases; unmatched junction nucleotides: 8. The germline V gene encodes CDR1 SGHTA and CDR2 FQGNSA. This CDR3 has 15 amino acids. Written as DNA, the CDR3 is TGTGCCAGCAGCCGTAGACTAGCCCCTCAAGAGACCCAGTACTTC. This gives the protein CASSRRLAPQETQYF.

The rearrangement joins TRBV28 to TRBJ2-7, with TRBD2 matching 8 bases. V shed 7 bases and J 3 bases; nucleotides not matched to a gene: 11. The CDR3 length is 15 residues. Germline V CDR1 and CDR2: MDHEN, SYDVKM. CDR3 region: CASKLAGSGIYEQYF. The CDR3 region has the DNA TGTGCCAGCAAATTAGCGGGGTCGGGTATCTACGAGCAGTACTTC.

The chain links TRBV9 to TRBJ2-3; TRBD1 is a possible D gene (6 bases). This CDR3 contains 14 residues. The ends were cut back, 7 bases at V and 0 bases at J, with 12 bases in the middle. The V gene's germline CDR1 is SGDLS and CDR2 YYNGEE. The CDR3 DNA sequence: TGTGCCAGCTGGTCAGGGGTGAGCACAGATACGCAGTATTTT. It specifies CASWSGVSTDTQYF.

A single count supports this clone. This chain links TRBV28 with TRBJ1-5; the D gene is possibly TRBD1 (5 bases). The CDR3 is 15 amino acids. V was pared by 5 bases and J by 1 base, with 12 bases between. The germline V gene encodes CDR1 MDHEN and CDR2 SYDVKM. The chain's CDR3 is CASSQGQMSNQPQHF. The CDR3 region has the DNA TGTGCCAGCAGTCAAGGACAAATGAGCAATCAGCCCCAGCATTTT.